These 13 T cell receptor beta chains were all obtained from the same sample, sequenced in a study of T cell responses to AZD1222 COVID-19 vaccine. Sequenced by immunoSEQ multiplex PCR; TCRdb stores in-frame clones only, minus some. The sample contains some 87,000 clones, around 87% of which appear only once. This sample comprised peripheral blood, obtained on day 0 of AZD1222 vaccination. The receptors shown here come from an adult in good health.

V and J are TRBV27 and TRBJ2-3; no definite D call. V was pared by 0 bases and J by 0 bases, with 10 bases between. This CDR3 is built from 16 residues. Germline lookup yields CDR1 MNHEY and CDR2 SMNVEV (reference sequence). For the CDR3, the DNA is TGTGCCAGCAGTTTATCCGCGGAAACTAGCACAGATACGCAGTATTTT. Translated: CASSLSAETSTDTQYF.

The chain links TRBV5-6 to TRBJ2-7; tentative D call: TRBD2 (5 bases). V lost 1 base and J 0 bases, leaving 14 bases between the germline ends. This CDR3 is built from 16 residues. Germline values: CDR1 SGHDT, CDR2 YYEEEE. As DNA, the CDR3 is TGTGCCAGCAGCTTGTTTAGCGTCAGTACCTCCTACGAGCAGTACTTC. Amino acids: CASSLFSVSTSYEQYF. Supplemented by reference TRBV5-6 and TRBJ2-7, the full variable domain reads DAGVTQSPTHLIKTRGQQVTLRCSPKSGHDTVSWYQQALGQGPQFIFQYYEEEERQRGNFPDRFSGHQFPNYSSELNVNALLLGDSALYLCASSLFSVSTSYEQYFGPGTRLTVT.

The chain combines TRBV18 with TRBJ2-1, with D possibly being TRBD1 (6 bases). Deletions cut 2 bases from V and 10 bases from J, with 9 bases between. The CDR3 has 12 amino acids. The germline CDR1 and CDR2 sequences are KGHSH and LQKENI. CDR3 DNA: TGTGCCAGCTCACCATTGGACAGAGAGCAGTTCTTC. This sequence encodes CASSPLDREQFF. Full variable domain (remainder filled in from reference TRBV18 and TRBJ2-1): NAGVMQNPRHLVRRRGQEARLRCSPMKGHSHVYWYRQLPEEGLKFMVYLQKENIIDESGMPKERFSAEFPKEGPSILRIQQVVRGDSAAYFCASSPLDREQFFGPGTRLTVL.

This chain uses TRBV11-3 with TRBJ1-5; D is perhaps TRBD1 (5 bases). The length of the CDR3 is 18 residues. V lost 5 bases to trimming and J lost 3 bases, with 23 bases between them. CDR1 SGHNT and CDR2 YENEEA come from the germline V gene. This CDR3 reads CASSPLIGETELNQPQHF. The CDR3 nucleotides read TGTGCCAGCAGCCCCCTAATAGGGGAGACAGAACTCAATCAGCCCCAGCATTTT.

This clone has a single count. This chain connects TRBV7-9 to TRBJ1-2; TRBD1 is a possible D gene (5 bases). Germline CDR1 reads SEHNR; CDR2 reads FQNEAQ (reference sequence). Trimming took 6 bases from V and 6 from J, leaving 14 bases between them. This CDR3 has 13 residues. The CDR3 here is CASRATESNGYTF. CDR3 bases: TGTGCCAGCAGGGCGACAGAGAGTAATGGCTACACCTTC.

The chain uses TRBV9 and TRBJ2-5, with TRBD2 as a possible D gene (5 bases). The V and J ends lost 1 base and 2 bases respectively, with 18 bases between them. CDR3 length: 17 amino acids. Germline assignment: CDR1 SGDLS and CDR2 YYNGEE. The CDR3 sequence: CASSVREIGSEQETQYF. For the CDR3, the DNA is TGTGCCAGCAGCGTAAGGGAGATAGGGAGCGAACAAGAGACCCAGTACTTC. Full variable domain (rest looked up from reference TRBV9 and TRBJ2-5): DSGVTQTPKHLITATGQRVTLRCSPRSGDLSVYWYQQSLDQGLQFLIQYYNGEERAKGNILERFSAQQFPDLHSELNLSSLELGDSALYFCASSVREIGSEQETQYFGPGTRLLVL.

This chain joins TRBV6-5 and TRBJ2-7; the D is unclear. V was pared by 6 bases and J by 4 bases, with 10 bases between. The CDR3 is 12 residues long. CDR1 and CDR2 from the germline V gene are MNHEY and SVGAGI. CDR3 sequence (DNA): TGTGCCAGCAGGACGGTCTTTTACGAGCAGTACTTC. Amino acid sequence: CASRTVFYEQYF.

The chain employs TRBV18 and TRBJ2-1, with TRBD2 matching over 10 bases. Per the germline V gene, CDR1 is KGHSH and CDR2 is LQKENI. J gave up 4 bases and V 3 bases, and 3 bases lay outside the gene matches. This CDR3 has 15 amino acids. The CDR3: CASSPRTSGYNEQFF. The CDR3 DNA reads as TGTGCCAGCTCACCCCGGACTAGCGGTTACAATGAGCAGTTCTTC.

The chain employs TRBV2 and TRBJ2-2; D is uncertain. CDR1 and CDR2 from the germline V gene are SNHLY and FYNNEI. V was trimmed by 3 bases and J by 6 bases, leaving 14 bases between them. The CDR3 is 15 residues long. The CDR3 nucleotides read TGTGCCAGCAGTGATGGGCTCAGAAGACCCGGGGAGCTGTTTTTT. Translating gives CASSDGLRRPGELFF.

The chain employs TRBV4-2 and TRBJ2-7; D is uncertain. Germline CDR1 and CDR2: LGHNA and YNFKEQ. The CDR3 sequence is 15 residues long. The ends were cut back, 0 bases at V and 2 bases at J, with 11 bases in the middle. The CDR3 here is CASSQDFGGPYEQYF. CDR3 coding DNA: TGTGCCAGCAGCCAAGATTTCGGCGGCCCCTACGAGCAGTACTTC.

The V gene is TRBV27, the J gene TRBJ2-2; 7 positions match TRBD1. V shed 4 bases, J shed 6 bases, and the junction held 5 bases outside the gene matches. CDR1 and CDR2 (germline): MNHEY, SMNVEV (reference sequence). The CDR3 has 14 residues. The CDR3 reads CASSYNRGAGELFF. CDR3 nucleotides: TGTGCCAGCAGTTACAACAGGGGCGCCGGGGAGCTGTTTTTT.

This clone turned up a few times. The chain combines TRBV6-6 with TRBJ2-7; D remains ambiguous. The V end lost 0 bases, the J end lost 4 bases, and 13 bases lay between the germline ends. The length of the CDR3 is 15 residues. Per germline, CDR1 MNHNY and CDR2 SVGAGI (reference sequence). The CDR3 protein is CASSYSFGLVYEQYF. For the CDR3, the DNA is TGTGCCAGCAGTTACTCCTTCGGGCTAGTTTACGAGCAGTACTTC.

This clone has a single count. The V gene is TRBV28, the J gene TRBJ1-5, with D possibly being TRBD1 (5 bases). This CDR3 region has 15 residues. Germline CDR1 MDHEN, CDR2 SYDVKM. The germline V and J ends were trimmed by 2 bases and 5 bases, with 13 bases remaining between them. The CDR3 region is CASSLRGWGYQPQHF. The CDR3 coding sequence is TGTGCCAGCAGTTTAAGGGGTTGGGGGTATCAGCCCCAGCATTTT. Full variable domain (remainder filled in from reference TRBV28 and TRBJ1-5): DVKVTQSSRYLVKRTGEKVFLECVQDMDHENMFWYRQDPGLGLRLIYFSYDVKMKEKGDIPEGYSVSREKKERFSLILESASTNQTSMYLCASSLRGWGYQPQHFGDGTRLSIL.